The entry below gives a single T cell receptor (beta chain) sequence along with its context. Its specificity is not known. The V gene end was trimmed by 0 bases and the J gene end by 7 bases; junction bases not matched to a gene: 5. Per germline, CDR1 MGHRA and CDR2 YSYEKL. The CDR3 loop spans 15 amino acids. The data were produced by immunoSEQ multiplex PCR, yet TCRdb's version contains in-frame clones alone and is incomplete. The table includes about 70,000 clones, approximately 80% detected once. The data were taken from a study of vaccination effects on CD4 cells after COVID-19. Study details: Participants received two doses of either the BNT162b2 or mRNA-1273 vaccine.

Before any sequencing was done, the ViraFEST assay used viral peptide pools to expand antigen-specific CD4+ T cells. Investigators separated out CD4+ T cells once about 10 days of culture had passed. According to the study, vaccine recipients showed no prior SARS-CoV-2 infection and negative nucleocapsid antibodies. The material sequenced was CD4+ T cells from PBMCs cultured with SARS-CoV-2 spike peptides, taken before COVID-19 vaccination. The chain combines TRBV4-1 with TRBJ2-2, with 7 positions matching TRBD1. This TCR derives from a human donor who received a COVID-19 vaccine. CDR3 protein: CASSQEAAGGGELFF. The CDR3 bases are TGCGCCAGCAGCCAAGAAGCGGCAGGGGGCGGGGAGCTGTTTTTT.